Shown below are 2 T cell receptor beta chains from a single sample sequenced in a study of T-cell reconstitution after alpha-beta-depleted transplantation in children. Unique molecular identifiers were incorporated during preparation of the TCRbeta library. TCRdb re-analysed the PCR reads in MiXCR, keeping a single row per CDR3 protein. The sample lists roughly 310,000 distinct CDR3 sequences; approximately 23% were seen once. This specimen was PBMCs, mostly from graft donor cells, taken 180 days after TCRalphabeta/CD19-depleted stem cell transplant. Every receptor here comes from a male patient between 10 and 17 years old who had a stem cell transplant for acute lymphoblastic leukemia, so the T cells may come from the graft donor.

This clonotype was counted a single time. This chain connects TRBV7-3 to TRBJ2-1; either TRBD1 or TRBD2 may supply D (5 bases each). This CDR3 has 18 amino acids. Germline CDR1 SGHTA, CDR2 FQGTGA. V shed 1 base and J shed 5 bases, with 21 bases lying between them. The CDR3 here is CASSLRGAYTSLNNEQFF. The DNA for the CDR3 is TGTGCCAGCAGCTTAAGAGGGGCCTATACGTCCCTTAACAATGAGCAGTTCTTC. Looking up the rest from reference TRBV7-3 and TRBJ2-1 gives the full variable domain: GAGVSQTPSNKVTEKGKYVELRCDPISGHTALYWYRQSLGQGPEFLIYFQGTGAADDSGLPNDRFFAVRPEGSVSTLKIQRTERGDSAVYLCASSLRGAYTSLNNEQFFGPGTRLTVL.

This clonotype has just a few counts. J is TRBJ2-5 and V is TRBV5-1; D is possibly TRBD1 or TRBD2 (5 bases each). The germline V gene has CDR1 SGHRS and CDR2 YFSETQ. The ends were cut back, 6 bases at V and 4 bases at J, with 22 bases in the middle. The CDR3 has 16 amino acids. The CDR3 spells CASTPGLERGGETQYF. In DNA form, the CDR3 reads TGCGCCAGCACCCCAGGGTTAGAAAGAGGAGGAGAGACCCAGTACTTC.